The 30 T cell receptor beta chains presented below share a single source sample, sequenced in a study of blood T cell repertoires in COVID-19. The method was immunoSEQ multiplex PCR; TCRdb's version includes in-frame clones alone and lacks a portion of them. Of approximately 250,000 clones detected, roughly 86% appear once; the ten largest clones hold 1%. Source material: PBMCs or T cells enriched from blood (not recorded which). These receptor sequences come from a woman between 25 and 40 years old who had recovered from COVID-19.

The V call is TRBV28, the J call TRBJ1-2; no reliable D call. The germline CDR1 and CDR2 sequences are MDHEN and SYDVKM. This CDR3 region has 14 residues. The CDR3 sequence: CAYARSGWSYGYTF. The CDR3 region has the DNA TGTGCTTATGCGAGGTCGGGTTGGAGCTATGGCTACACCTTC.

The chain links TRBV9 to TRBJ2-1, with 9 nucleotides matching TRBD2. From germline, CDR1 is SGDLS and CDR2 YYNGEE. V was pared by 3 bases and J by 4 bases, with 14 bases of the junction left unmatched. This CDR3 spans 18 amino acids. The CDR3: CASSDPRASGAGYNEQFF. Written as DNA, the CDR3 is TGTGCCAGCAGCGACCCGAGGGCTAGCGGGGCGGGGTACAATGAGCAGTTCTTC.

The chain uses TRBV28 and TRBJ1-2; TRBD1 aligns across 8 bases. This CDR3 has 14 amino acids. V lost 4 bases, J lost 4 bases, and 5 bases stayed unmatched. CDR1 and CDR2 from the germline V gene are MDHEN and SYDVKM. The CDR3 here is CASSYMDRAYGYTF. The DNA of the CDR3 is TGTGCCAGCAGTTACATGGACAGGGCCTATGGCTACACCTTC.

The CDR3 nucleotides are TGTGCCAGCAGCGCAACCTTACAGGGGGCAGGTGATACGCAGTATTTT. Translated, it gives CASSATLQGAGDTQYF. The gene calls are TRBV9 and TRBJ2-3, with 9 bases fitting TRBD1. Per the germline V gene, CDR1 is SGDLS and CDR2 is YYNGEE. V shed 3 bases and J 6 bases; nucleotides not matched to a gene: 11. The CDR3 runs 16 residues.

The chain carries TRBV6-4 and TRBJ1-1, with 8 bases identical to TRBD1. The J segment lost 0 bases and the V segment lost 8 bases, leaving 5 bases of the junction unmatched. The CDR3 totals 14 residues. Per germline, CDR1 MRHNA and CDR2 SNTAGT. The CDR3 region is CASSRTGMNTEAFF. The CDR3 nucleotides are TGTGCCAGCTCCCGGACAGGGATGAACACTGAAGCTTTCTTT.

J is TRBJ1-1 and V is TRBV4-3, with D uncertain. Trimming left V 4 bases short and J 4 bases short, with 16 bases between. CDR3 size: 15 residues. Germline CDR1 is LGHNA and CDR2 is YSLEER. CDR3 residues: CASSPLVGAATEAFF. For the CDR3, the DNA is TGCGCCAGCAGCCCCTTAGTAGGAGCGGCCACTGAAGCTTTCTTT.

The chain couples TRBV3-1 (or the pseudogene TRBV3-2) to TRBJ1-2; D is uncertain. The CDR3 spans 16 residues. Germline lookup yields CDR1 LGHDT and CDR2 YNNKEL (reference sequence). V lost 0 bases, J lost 8 bases, and 19 bases lay in between. CDR3 protein: CASSQEPSRPGGGYTF. The CDR3 bases are TGTGCCAGCAGCCAAGAGCCTTCCCGTCCGGGAGGAGGCTACACCTTC.

Comments on this clone: Relative to the germline gene, one junction end is altered; a read error may explain this. The chain is built from TRBV19 and TRBJ2-1; D is perhaps TRBD2 (6 bases). The length of the CDR3 is 12 residues. Germline V lookup: CDR1 LNHDA, CDR2 SQIVND (reference sequence). The CDR3 bases are TGTGCCAGTAGTCCCCTGGGGGGAAGAGTAGTCTTC. Translated: CASSPLGGRVVF.

The V gene is TRBV6-5, the J gene TRBJ1-3; possibly TRBD1 for D (6 bases). CDR1 is MNHEY and CDR2 is SVGAGI in the germline V gene. Trimming shortened V by 0 bases and J by 4 bases, and 10 bases separated the two germline ends. The CDR3 extends over 15 amino acids. This CDR3 is CASSYSGHTGNTIYF. CDR3 DNA: TGTGCCAGCAGTTACTCGGGACATACCGGAAACACCATATATTTT.

The rearrangement uses TRBV5-1 and TRBJ2-5; 8 bases are a match to TRBD1. The CDR3 loop spans 14 amino acids. V shed 5 bases and J 0 bases; nucleotides not matched to a gene: 3. Looked up from germline, CDR1 is SGHRS and CDR2 is YFSETQ. This CDR3 reads CASRDRVYQETQYF. The CDR3 DNA reads TGCGCCAGCAGGGACAGGGTGTACCAAGAGACCCAGTACTTC.

The chain employs TRBV9 and TRBJ2-7; 7 bases line up with TRBD2. Trimming removed 0 bases from V and 6 bases from J; junction bases left unmatched: 9. The germline CDR1 and CDR2 sequences are SGDLS and YYNGEE. This CDR3 comprises 15 residues. CDR3 in amino acids: CASSVDAGESGEQYF. CDR3 in DNA: TGTGCCAGCAGCGTAGACGCGGGAGAGTCCGGCGAGCAGTACTTC.

The chain joins TRBV27 to TRBJ1-1; maybe TRBD1 (5 bases). CDR3 size: 14 residues. V gave up 3 bases and J gave up 4 bases, with 12 bases separating them. CDR1 and CDR2 (germline): MNHEY, SMNVEV (reference sequence). CDR3 amino acids: CASSFLGGGTEAFF. The CDR3 DNA is TGTGCCAGCAGTTTCCTGGGGGGTGGCACTGAAGCTTTCTTT.

The chain uses TRBV27 and TRBJ1-1; D is perhaps TRBD1 (6 bases). V gave up 7 bases and J gave up 6 bases, with 18 bases separating them. This CDR3 comprises 14 residues. Germline assignment: CDR1 MNHEY and CDR2 SMNVEV (reference sequence). The chain's CDR3 is CASNYIRGSPEAFF. The DNA of the CDR3 is TGTGCCAGCAACTACATCAGGGGATCCCCTGAAGCTTTCTTT.

The genes are TRBV21-1 and TRBJ1-5; the D call TRBD1 from the table was never checked on the DNA. TRBV21-1 is an annotated pseudogene. The CDR3 is 15 residues long. Written as DNA, the CDR3 is TGTGCCACCCTTCCCCCGACAGGGGTTACTCAGCCCCAGCATTTT. Amino acids: CATLPPTGVTQPQHF.

The V and J genes are TRBV7-9 and TRBJ2-1; 12 positions match TRBD2. This CDR3 is 17 amino acids long. Germline V gene sequence: CDR1 SEHNR, CDR2 FQNEAQ (reference sequence). Trimming at V came to 7 bases and at J to 0 bases, leaving 7 bases not matched to a gene. The CDR3 region is CASTLAGGIFSYNEQFF. The CDR3 DNA is TGTGCCAGCACCCTAGCGGGGGGGATCTTCTCCTACAATGAGCAGTTCTTC.

The chain recombines TRBV19 with TRBJ2-1; D perhaps matches TRBD2 (6 bases). The CDR3 runs to 13 residues. Germline V gene data show CDR1 as LNHDA and CDR2 as SQIVND (reference sequence). V lost 7 bases and J lost 4, with 11 bases in between. This CDR3 is CASTNGSYNEQFF. The CDR3 DNA reads TGTGCCAGTACTAACGGGAGTTACAATGAGCAGTTCTTC.

This clone has a handful of counts. The chain has TRBV3-1 (or the pseudogene TRBV3-2) and TRBJ1-6, with unresolved D. The germline CDR1 and CDR2 sequences are LGHDT and YNNKEL (reference sequence). V was shortened by 0 bases and J by 1 base, with 13 bases between the two germline ends. The CDR3 length is 18 residues. The CDR3 is CASSQDTGWGSYNSPLHF. The CDR3 DNA follows: TGTGCCAGCAGCCAAGATACGGGATGGGGATCCTATAATTCACCCCTCCACTTT.

V gene TRBV5-6 combines with J gene TRBJ2-1; 7 bases line up with TRBD2. Unmatched junction bases numbered 9, after V lost 0 bases and J lost 0 bases. The germline V gene has CDR1 SGHDT and CDR2 YYEEEE. CDR3 length equals 18 residues. In DNA form, the CDR3 reads TGTGCCAGCAGCTTGGTCGTAGGGAGGGCCGGCTCCTACAATGAGCAGTTCTTC. Translating it yields CASSLVVGRAGSYNEQFF.

This chain's CDR3 is CASNIRTATGAGELFF. The CDR3, as DNA: TGTGCCAGCAATATTCGGACAGCAACCGGGGCCGGGGAGCTGTTTTTT. The V and J genes are TRBV28 and TRBJ2-2; D is perhaps TRBD1 (6 bases). CDR1 and CDR2 (germline): MDHEN, SYDVKM. The CDR3 is made up of 16 amino acids. The ends were cut back, 7 bases at V and 6 bases at J, with 21 bases in the middle.

The chain couples TRBV29-1 to TRBJ1-2; no clear D. The CDR3 totals 13 residues. CDR1 SQVTM and CDR2 ANQGSEA come from the germline V gene. V dropped 8 bases and J dropped 0 bases, with 13 bases sitting between them. CDR3 sequence reads: CSPARGSNYGYTF. As DNA, the CDR3 is TGCAGCCCCGCCAGAGGCTCTAACTATGGCTACACCTTC.

This clone was counted once. This rearrangement joins TRBV6-1 to TRBJ2-7, with a weak D call TRBD1 (6 bases). This CDR3 is 13 amino acids long. From germline, CDR1 is MNHNS and CDR2 SASEGT. Here the CDR3 reads CASSEALHRVGDV. The CDR3 DNA reads as TGTGCCAGCAGTGAAGCGTTGCACAGGGTCGGGGATGTC.

The chain carries TRBV20-1 and TRBJ1-1, with D perhaps matching TRBD1 (5 bases). The CDR3 is 10 amino acids. Germline V gives CDR1 DFQATT, CDR2 SNEGSKA (reference sequence). Trimming left V 5 bases short and J 7 bases short, with 8 bases between. The chain's CDR3 is CSARQLEAFF. CDR3 bases: TGCAGTGCTCGACAGCTTGAAGCTTTCTTT.

This clone has a single count. The chain combines TRBV4-2 with TRBJ2-7, with 10 nucleotides matching TRBD2. The CDR3 is made up of 17 amino acids. Germline values: CDR1 LGHNA, CDR2 YNFKEQ. V shed 0 bases, J shed 7 bases, and the junction held 12 bases outside the gene matches. The CDR3 loop reads CASSQDWRAGGLEEQYF. CDR3 DNA: TGTGCCAGCAGCCAAGATTGGAGAGCGGGAGGGTTAGAAGAGCAGTACTTC.

The V call is TRBV5-1, the J call TRBJ2-7, with TRBD1 identical over 9 bases. With 4 bases clipped from V and 4 bases from J, the junction kept 6 bases outside the gene matches. The CDR3 has 14 residues. From germline, CDR1 is SGHRS and CDR2 YFSETQ. The CDR3 DNA reads as TGCGCCAGCAGCCGACAGGGGGTGGCTTACGAGCAGTACTTC. Residues: CASSRQGVAYEQYF.

CDR3 residues: CASSLGSRTPYYGYTF. The CDR3 DNA reads TGTGCCAGCAGCTTAGGGTCCCGGACACCCTACTATGGCTACACCTTC. The chain carries TRBV7-8 and TRBJ1-2, with D possibly TRBD1 on 5 matching bases. The CDR3 extends over 16 amino acids. Looked up from germline, CDR1 is SGHVS and CDR2 is FQNEAQ. V was shortened by 1 base and J by 3 bases, with 15 bases between the two germline ends. Full variable domain (rest looked up from reference TRBV7-8 and TRBJ1-2): GAGVSQSPRYKVAKRGQDVALRCDPISGHVSLFWYQQALGQGPEFLTYFQNEAQLDKSGLPSDRFFAERPEGSVSTLKIQRTQQEDSAVYLCASSLGSRTPYYGYTFGSGTRLTVV.

V gene TRBV7-2 combines with J gene TRBJ2-1; TRBD2 matches 9 bases. The CDR3 spans 15 residues. The V segment lost 5 bases and the J segment 7 bases; nucleotides outside the gene matches: 9. Germline CDR1 is SGHTA and CDR2 is FQGNSA. CDR3 in amino acids: CASSAGGAIGNEQFF. In nucleotides, the CDR3 is TGTGCCAGCAGCGCGGGGGGGGCGATTGGGAATGAGCAGTTCTTC.

The rearrangement joins TRBV5-5 to TRBJ2-2; 11 bases line up with TRBD2. Germline CDR1 SGHKS, CDR2 YYEKEE (reference sequence). The V and J ends lost 4 bases and 6 bases, in that order; junction bases with no gene match: 8. The CDR3 totals 16 residues. The CDR3 here is CASSPLSGGASGELFF. The CDR3 DNA reads as TGTGCCAGCAGCCCGCTTAGCGGGGGGGCGTCCGGGGAGCTGTTTTTT.

There are a few counts of this clone. V is TRBV15 and J is TRBJ2-3, with 7 bases that match TRBD1. The length of the CDR3 is 16 residues. Germline V CDR1 and CDR2: LNHNV, YYDKDF (reference sequence). V was pared by 0 bases and J by 3 bases, with 6 bases of the junction left unmatched. The chain's CDR3 is CATSRDKAQGTDTQYF. The CDR3 bases are TGTGCCACCAGCAGAGATAAAGCACAGGGGACAGATACGCAGTATTTT.

The V and J genes are TRBV24-1 and TRBJ2-5, with D possibly matching TRBD1 (6 bases). This CDR3 is built from 16 residues. V shed 5 bases and J shed 5 bases, with 20 bases lying between them. The germline CDR1 and CDR2 sequences are KGHDR and SFDVKD. CDR3 region: CATSARGIPWGETQYF. CDR3 nucleotides: TGTGCCACCAGTGCTAGGGGGATCCCCTGGGGGGAGACCCAGTACTTC.

The chain has TRBV11-2 and TRBJ1-6, with 9 bases aligning to TRBD1. CDR1 and CDR2 (germline): SGHAT, FQNNGV. With 2 bases clipped from V and 8 bases from J, the junction kept 4 bases outside the gene matches. The length of the CDR3 is 15 residues. CDR3 amino acids: CASSLYRGRDSPLHF. CDR3 sequence (DNA): TGTGCCAGCAGCTTATACAGGGGGCGAGATTCACCCCTCCACTTT.